The 32 T cell receptor beta chains presented below share a single source sample, sequenced in a study of blood T cells in healthy people across ages. The authors ran a second PCR of roughly 6 to 12 cycles using a sample-barcoded 5' primer and a J-beta primer mix. TCRdb redid the calling of the 5' RACE reads with MiXCR, one entry per CDR3 protein. The sample includes over 1.5 million distinct CDR3 sequences, around half seen only once; the top ten take less than 2.5%. The sample consisted of blood. These receptors were obtained from a woman in her thirties or forties in good health.

The V gene is TRBV12-3 or TRBV12-4, the J gene TRBJ1-2; D perhaps matches TRBD1 (5 bases). The CDR3 is 14 amino acids. V was clipped by 7 bases and J by 3 bases, with 15 bases between them. CDR3 DNA sequence: TGTGCCAGCACCCTGGGACCCACCGACTATGGCTACACCTTC. Translation: CASTLGPTDYGYTF.

The chain links TRBV27 to TRBJ1-5; possibly TRBD1 for D (6 bases). Trimming cost V 8 bases and J 2 bases, with 13 bases left between them. Germline loops: CDR1 MNHEY, CDR2 SMNVEV (reference sequence). The CDR3 sequence is 14 residues long. Here the CDR3 reads CASQNRVGNQPQHF. The CDR3 DNA sequence: TGTGCCAGCCAAAACAGGGTGGGCAATCAGCCCCAGCATTTT.

This clonotype has more than one count but fewer than ten. The rearrangement joins TRBV20-1 to TRBJ2-3; TRBD2 aligns across 11 bases. Germline CDR1 is DFQATT and CDR2 is SNEGSKA (reference sequence). The CDR3 has 14 amino acids. The V and J ends lost 3 bases and 3 bases, in that order; junction bases with no gene match: 2. Here the CDR3 DNA reads TGCAGTGCTAGGGGACTAGCGGTTACAGATACGCAGTATTTT. Protein product: CSARGLAVTDTQYF.

This clonotype was recorded only once. The rearrangement joins TRBV3-1 to TRBJ1-2, with D perhaps matching TRBD1 (6 bases). Germline V gene data show CDR1 as LGHDT and CDR2 as YNNKEL (reference sequence). Trimming pared 1 base from V and 4 bases from J, leaving 10 bases between. CDR3 length: 14 residues. The CDR3 loop is CASSQVQGSYGYTF. The CDR3 DNA reads TGTGCCAGCAGCCAAGTTCAGGGGTCCTATGGCTACACCTTC.

This clonotype was counted only a few times. The chain has TRBV5-1 and TRBJ2-1; 8 bases match TRBD2. Germline V gene lookup returns CDR1 SGHRS and CDR2 YFSETQ. The length of the CDR3 is 16 residues. V shed 3 bases, J shed 2 bases, and the junction held 7 bases outside the gene matches. DNA of the CDR3: TGCGCCAGCAGCTCTTCGGGAGCGGGGGCCTACAATGAGCAGTTCTTC. It is translated as CASSSSGAGAYNEQFF.

V gene TRBV2 combines with J gene TRBJ2-5; D gene unclear. With the DNA end fitting TRBJ2-7 better, the J assignment may be wrong. The CDR3 length is 14 residues. From germline, CDR1 is SNHLY and CDR2 FYNNEI. The CDR3 loop reads CASSVQDTRGEQYF. The CDR3 bases are TGTGCCAGCAGTGTACAAGATACGAGAGGCGAGCAGTACTTC.

CDR3 residues: CASSPDRVRHGYTF. The DNA of the CDR3 is TGCGCCAGCAGTCCGGACAGGGTTCGACATGGCTACACCTTC. The chain links TRBV10-2 to TRBJ1-2; 8 nucleotides align to TRBD1. CDR1 and CDR2 (germline): WSHSY, SAAADI. The CDR3 runs to 14 residues. Germline trimming cut 5 bases from V and 6 bases from J; bases unmatched to any gene: 8.

The CDR3 coding sequence is TGTGCCAGCAGCCCATCAATTAGCGGCTCAAACATTCAGTACTTC. Protein product: CASSPSISGSNIQYF. The V and J genes are TRBV7-2 and TRBJ2-4; D is possibly TRBD2 (6 bases). Germline V gene data show CDR1 as SGHTA and CDR2 as FQGNSA. The CDR3 has 15 residues. Trimming removed 5 bases at V and 6 bases at J, with 17 bases between.

This chain joins TRBV3-1 and TRBJ2-3; tentatively, D is TRBD1 or TRBD2 (6 bases each). This CDR3 has 16 residues. V lost 2 bases, J lost 4 bases, and 16 bases lay in between. Germline CDR1 is LGHDT and CDR2 is YNNKEL (reference sequence). The CDR3 spells CASSQWQVGGPDTQYF. CDR3 in DNA: TGTGCCAGCAGCCAATGGCAAGTTGGGGGGCCAGATACGCAGTATTTT.

V usage is TRBV2 and J usage is TRBJ2-1, with D uncertain. The V gene lost 2 bases and the J gene lost 9 bases, with 14 bases spanning the gap. CDR1 and CDR2 from the germline V gene are SNHLY and FYNNEI. CDR3 length equals 14 residues. Here the CDR3 reads CASSELRIGGEQFF. The CDR3 DNA is TGTGCCAGCAGTGAACTCAGGATCGGTGGTGAGCAGTTCTTC.

This rearrangement joins TRBV5-6 to TRBJ2-1, with 7 bases that match TRBD2. This CDR3 region has 15 residues. Germline-derived CDR1 and CDR2 are SGHDT and YYEEEE. V was pared by 0 bases and J by 5 bases, with 5 bases of the junction left unmatched. CDR3 coding DNA: TGTGCCAGCAGCTTGGGTCTAGCGGCGAACAATGAGCAGTTCTTC. Protein product: CASSLGLAANNEQFF. Using reference TRBV5-6 and TRBJ2-1 for the parts outside the CDR3, the full variable domain is DAGVTQSPTHLIKTRGQQVTLRCSPKSGHDTVSWYQQALGQGPQFIFQYYEEEERQRGNFPDRFSGHQFPNYSSELNVNALLLGDSALYLCASSLGLAANNEQFFGPGTRLTVL.

The chain couples TRBV3-1 to TRBJ1-2; D possibly corresponds to TRBD1 (5 bases). The ends were cut back, 2 bases at V and 7 bases at J, with 11 bases in the middle. This CDR3 has 13 residues. Germline-derived CDR1 and CDR2 are LGHDT and YNNKEL (reference sequence). In DNA form, the CDR3 reads TGTGCCAGCAGCCAAAAGACGGGGACTGGCTACACCTTC. This encodes CASSQKTGTGYTF.

This clonotype was counted only a few times. This rearrangement joins TRBV29-1 to TRBJ2-1; the match to TRBD2 covers 7 bases. There are 14 residues in the CDR3. V lost 4 bases and J lost 5; bases outside the gene matches: 8. CDR1 and CDR2 (germline): SQVTM, ANQGSEA. The CDR3 sequence: CSVVSRLADNEQFF. The CDR3 DNA reads TGCAGCGTTGTCAGTAGGCTAGCGGACAATGAGCAGTTCTTC.

V is TRBV20-1 and J is TRBJ2-3; D is undetermined. The CDR3 length is 14 residues. Trimming shortened V by 6 bases and J by 0 bases, and 13 bases separated the two germline ends. The germline gives CDR1 DFQATT, CDR2 SNEGSKA (reference sequence). The CDR3 nucleotides are TGCAGTGCACAGAGGACCTTAAGCACAGATACGCAGTATTTT. This gives the protein CSAQRTLSTDTQYF.

The chain employs TRBV10-3 and TRBJ1-5, with D unclear. The CDR3 length is 14 residues. Germline V lookup: CDR1 ENHRY, CDR2 SYGVKD. Trimming removed 4 bases at V and 2 bases at J, with 9 bases between. The CDR3 sequence is CAISANTGNQPQHF. DNA for the CDR3: TGTGCCATCAGTGCAAACACGGGCAATCAGCCCCAGCATTTT.

The table lists this clonotype with a few counts. V gene TRBV28 combines with J gene TRBJ2-1; the D gene is possibly TRBD2 (6 bases). Germline V gene sequence: CDR1 MDHEN, CDR2 SYDVKM. The CDR3 covers 15 residues. V gave up 4 bases and J gave up 4 bases, with 14 bases separating them. CDR3 coding DNA: TGTGCCAGCAGTTCCTCGGGACTCGGGTACAATGAGCAGTTCTTC. This sequence encodes CASSSSGLGYNEQFF.

V gene TRBV7-2 combines with J gene TRBJ2-7; D is unresolved. With the DNA end fitting TRBJ2-5 better, the J assignment may be wrong. CDR3 length: 14 residues. Germline CDR1 and CDR2: SGHTA and FQGNSA. CDR3 residues: CASSLDGAVGTQYF. The CDR3 DNA sequence: TGTGCCAGCAGCTTAGATGGTGCCGTAGGGACCCAGTACTTC.

This clonotype came up a few times. The chain joins TRBV7-2 to TRBJ2-3; 12 bases align to TRBD2. J gave up 7 bases and V 5 bases, and 10 bases lay outside the gene matches. The length of the CDR3 is 16 residues. CDR1 is SGHTA, CDR2 FQGNSA, per germline. The CDR3 protein is CASSPGLAGTGYTQYF. The CDR3 coding sequence is TGTGCCAGCAGCCCAGGACTAGCGGGGACTGGGTATACGCAGTATTTT.

The chain couples TRBV5-1 to TRBJ2-4, with D perhaps matching TRBD1 (6 bases). Judging by the DNA end, TRBJ2-7 fits better; the J call may be wrong. The CDR3 has 17 amino acids. Germline loops: CDR1 SGHRS, CDR2 YFSETQ. The DNA of the CDR3 is TGCGCCAGCAGCTTGTTCTCTTCAGGGGACCTACTGTACGAGCAGTACTTC. It specifies CASSLFSSGDLLYEQYF.

The V gene is TRBV29-1, the J gene TRBJ2-7, with unresolved D. V gave up 0 bases and J gave up 3 bases, with 18 bases separating them. The germline V gene encodes CDR1 SQVTM and CDR2 ANQGSEA. The CDR3 spans 16 residues. The CDR3 is CSVEEGPILPNYEQYF. CDR3 DNA: TGCAGCGTTGAAGAGGGCCCGATACTCCCAAACTACGAGCAGTACTTC.

The table lists this clonotype with a few counts. The chain carries TRBV27 and TRBJ1-2; TRBD1 matches at 9 bases. The germline CDR1 and CDR2 sequences are MNHEY and SMNVEV (reference sequence). The CDR3 length is 15 residues. After removal of 3 bases from V and 6 bases from J, the junction contained 8 bases not matched to a gene. The CDR3 is CASSFEGTGRNGYTF. CDR3 sequence (DNA): TGTGCCAGCAGTTTCGAGGGGACAGGGAGGAATGGCTACACCTTC.

The chain carries TRBV7-3 and TRBJ2-3, with TRBD1 matching 9 bases. The V segment lost 5 bases and the J segment 4 bases; nucleotides outside the gene matches: 4. Germline-derived CDR1 and CDR2 are SGHTA and FQGTGA. The CDR3 loop spans 14 amino acids. Here the CDR3 DNA reads TGTGCCAGCAGCCCCCGGGACAGGGCAGATACGCAGTATTTT. Protein sequence: CASSPRDRADTQYF.

The rearrangement uses TRBV24-1 and TRBJ1-5, with 10 bases lining up with TRBD1. This CDR3 has 19 residues. The germline gives CDR1 KGHDR, CDR2 SFDVKD. V trimming: 3 bases; J trimming: 5 bases; junction bases outside the gene matches: 15. The CDR3 is CATSDETGTGVGDDQPQHF. CDR3 in DNA: TGTGCCACCAGTGATGAAACCGGGACAGGGGTGGGTGACGATCAGCCCCAGCATTTT.

This chain joins TRBV5-1 and TRBJ2-3, with unresolved D. This CDR3 comprises 13 residues. Trimming stripped 4 bases from V and 5 bases from J, with 11 bases between. CDR1 is SGHRS, CDR2 YFSETQ, per germline. The CDR3 loop is CASSHDNIDTQYF. The CDR3 DNA reads as TGCGCCAGCAGCCACGATAATATAGATACGCAGTATTTT.

About this clonotype itself: Because the CDR3's place on the DNA is in doubt, the DNA is left out and the CDR3 is given as listed by TCRdb. The chain is built from TRBV27 and TRBJ1-2; the listed D gene, TRBD1, was not tested against the DNA. CDR1 MNHEY and CDR2 SMNVEV come from the germline V gene (reference sequence). The CDR3 extends over 17 residues, inclusive of both ends. CDR3 sequence: CASTPNFARGNPYGCTF.

For this clonotype: The junction departs from germline at one end; a sequencing error may be responsible. The chain couples TRBV25-1 to TRBJ2-5; D tentatively reads TRBD1 or TRBD2 (6 bases each). The CDR3 contains 15 residues. The germline V gene encodes CDR1 MGHDK and CDR2 SYGVNS. The CDR3 loop is CAISESGAFQETQYF. CDR3 coding DNA: TGTGCCATCAGTGAATCGGGGGCTTTCCAAGAGACCCAGTACTTC.

There are a few counts of this clonotype. J is TRBJ2-1 and V is TRBV6-2 or TRBV6-3; the D gene is possibly TRBD1 (5 bases). The CDR3 is made up of 12 amino acids. Trimming removed 5 bases from V and 13 bases from J, with 15 bases in between. Germline V gene lookup returns CDR1 MNHEY and CDR2 SVGEGT. The CDR3 loop is CASSHAGRVQFF. CDR3 DNA: TGTGCCAGCAGTCACGCAGGCAGGGTCCAGTTCTTC.

This clonotype was detected a few times. The V gene is TRBV20-1, the J gene TRBJ1-2; D not resolved. Germline V gene sequence: CDR1 DFQATT, CDR2 SNEGSKA (reference sequence). V lost 3 bases to trimming and J lost 0 bases, with 14 bases between them. The CDR3 covers 15 residues. CDR3 amino acids: CSARNVEGSNYGYTF. The CDR3 nucleotides read TGCAGTGCTAGGAATGTGGAGGGTTCTAACTATGGCTACACCTTC.

There are a few counts of this clonotype. CDR3 sequence reads: CASSYVAADGYTF. CDR3 bases: TGTGCCAGCAGTTACGTGGCAGCCGATGGCTACACCTTC. The chain carries TRBV6-5 and TRBJ1-2; D is unresolved. Deletions cut 2 bases from V and 6 bases from J, with 10 bases between. The CDR3 is 13 residues long. The germline CDR1 and CDR2 sequences are MNHEY and SVGAGI.

V usage is TRBV20-1 and J usage is TRBJ2-6; D gene uncertain. V dropped 1 base and J dropped 0 bases, with 13 bases sitting between them. Germline lookup yields CDR1 DFQATT and CDR2 SNEGSKA (reference sequence). CDR3 length equals 17 residues. CDR3 protein: CSARASNSPSGANVLTF. In DNA, the CDR3 is TGCAGTGCTAGAGCTTCAAACAGCCCCTCTGGGGCCAACGTCCTGACTTTC.

The chain couples TRBV6-2 or TRBV6-3 to TRBJ2-3; D is uncertain. Germline CDR1 and CDR2: MNHEY and SVGEGT. V was pared by 8 bases and J by 0 bases, with 12 bases between. The CDR3 loop spans 14 amino acids. CDR3 DNA: TGTGCCAGCGGCTTGACTCGAAGCACAGATACGCAGTATTTT. As protein: CASGLTRSTDTQYF.

This chain joins TRBV7-2 and TRBJ2-1; D possibly corresponds to TRBD2 (5 bases). Germline CDR1 is SGHTA and CDR2 is FQGNSA. The length of the CDR3 is 13 residues. V was shortened by 5 bases and J by 10 bases, with 15 bases between the two germline ends. The CDR3 here is CASSVVESGEQFF. Written as DNA, the CDR3 is TGTGCCAGCAGCGTAGTAGAGTCGGGGGAGCAGTTCTTC.